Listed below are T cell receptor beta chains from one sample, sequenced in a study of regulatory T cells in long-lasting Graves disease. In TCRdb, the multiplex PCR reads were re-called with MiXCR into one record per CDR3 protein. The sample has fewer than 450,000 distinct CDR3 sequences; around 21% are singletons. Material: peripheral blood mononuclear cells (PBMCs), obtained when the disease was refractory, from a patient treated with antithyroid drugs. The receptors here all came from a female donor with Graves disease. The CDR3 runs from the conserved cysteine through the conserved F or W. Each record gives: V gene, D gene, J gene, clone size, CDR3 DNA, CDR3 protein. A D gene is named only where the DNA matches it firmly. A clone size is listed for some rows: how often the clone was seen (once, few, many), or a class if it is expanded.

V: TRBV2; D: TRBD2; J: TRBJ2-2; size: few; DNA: TGTGCCAGCAGTTCCCCCGGGACTAGCGGGAGGGACGTTAACACCGGGGAGCTGTTTTTT; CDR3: CASSSPGTSGRDVNTGELFF
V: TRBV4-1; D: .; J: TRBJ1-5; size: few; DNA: TGCGCCAGCAGCCAAGATCTTTCCGGCAGCCTAGGGCCCCAGCATTTT; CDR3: CASSQDLSGSLGPQHF
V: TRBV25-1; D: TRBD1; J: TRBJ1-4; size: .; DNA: TGTGCCAGCAGTGAATCAGGGGGCCTTAATGAAAAACTGTTTTTT; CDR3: CASSESGGLNEKLFF
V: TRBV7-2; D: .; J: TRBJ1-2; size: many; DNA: TGTGCCAGCACCATGGGGATTAACTATGGCTACACCTTC; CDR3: CASTMGINYGYTF
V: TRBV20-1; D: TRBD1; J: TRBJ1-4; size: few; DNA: TGCAGTGCAGGGACAGGGGTGGTCGAAAAACTGTTTTTT; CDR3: CSAGTGVVEKLFF
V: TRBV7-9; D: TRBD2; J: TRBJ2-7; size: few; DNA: TGTGCCAGCAGCATACTAGCGGGAGTTGACGAGCAGTACTTC; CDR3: CASSILAGVDEQYF
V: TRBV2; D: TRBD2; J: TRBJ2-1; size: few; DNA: TGTGCCAGCAGTGCCCTCCACCTGGCGGGAGGGTACAATGAGCAGTCCTTC; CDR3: CASSALHLAGGYNEQSF
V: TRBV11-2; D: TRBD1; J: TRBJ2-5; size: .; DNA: TGTGCCAGCAGCTCGAAGACAGGGTACTTTAACTCAATTAAAGAGACCCAGTACTTC; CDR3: CASSSKTGYFNSIKETQYF
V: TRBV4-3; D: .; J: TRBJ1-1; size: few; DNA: TGCGCCAGCACCAATTACAAAAGGGGGGGGAACACTGAAGCTTTCTTT; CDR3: CASTNYKRGGNTEAFF
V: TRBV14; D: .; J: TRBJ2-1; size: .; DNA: TGTGCCAGCAGCCAAGAAGGTCCCAAACGCGATGAGCAGTTCTTC; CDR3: CASSQEGPKRDEQFF
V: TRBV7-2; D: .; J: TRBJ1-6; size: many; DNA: TGTGCCAGCAGCTTAGAGGGCAGGAGTTTTTCACCCCTCCACTTT; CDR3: CASSLEGRSFSPLHF
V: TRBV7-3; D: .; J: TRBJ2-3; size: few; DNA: TGTGCCAGCAGCTCCACCGGGGCGGTTGGAGATACGCAGTATTTT; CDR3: CASSSTGAVGDTQYF
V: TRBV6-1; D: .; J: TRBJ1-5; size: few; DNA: TGTGCCAGCAGAACCCTGGGGGAGCCCCAGCATTTT; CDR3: CASRTLGEPQHF
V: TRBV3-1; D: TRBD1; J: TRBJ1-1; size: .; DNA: TGTGCCAGCAGCTTTAGGACAGGGAACCAAGCTTTCTTT; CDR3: CASSFRTGNQAFF
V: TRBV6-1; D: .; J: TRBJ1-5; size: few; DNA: TGTGCCAGCAGTGAAAAGGGAGGCGGCAATCAGCCCCAGCATTTT; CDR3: CASSEKGGGNQPQHF
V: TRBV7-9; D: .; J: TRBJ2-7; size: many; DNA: TGTGCCAGCAGCTTCTGGGACACCTCCTACGAGCAGTACTTC; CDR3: CASSFWDTSYEQYF
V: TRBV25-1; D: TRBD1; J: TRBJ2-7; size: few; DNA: TGTGCCAGCAGTGAATCGGACAGGCGACACGAGCAGTACTTC; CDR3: CASSESDRRHEQYF
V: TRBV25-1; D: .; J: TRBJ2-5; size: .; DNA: TGTGCCAGCAGTGAATCTGTAAGGGAGACCCAGTACTTC; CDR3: CASSESVRETQYF
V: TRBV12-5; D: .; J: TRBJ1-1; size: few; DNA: TGTGCTAGTGGTGAGACCTTGGGAGCCACGAACACTGAAGCTTTCTTT; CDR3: CASGETLGATNTEAFF
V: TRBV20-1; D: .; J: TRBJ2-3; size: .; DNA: TGCAGTGCTAGTGGCCAGCCTAGCACAGATACGCAGTATTTT; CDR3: CSASGQPSTDTQYF
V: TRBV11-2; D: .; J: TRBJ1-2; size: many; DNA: TGTGCCAGCAGCGGAATCGACAGGTTCTATGGCTACACCTTC; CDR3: CASSGIDRFYGYTF
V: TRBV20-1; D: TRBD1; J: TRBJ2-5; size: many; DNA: TGCAGTGCGAAGACTGGACAGGGAGGCGAGACCCAGTACTTC; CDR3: CSAKTGQGGETQYF
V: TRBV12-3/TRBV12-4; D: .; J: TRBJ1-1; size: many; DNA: TGTGCCAGCAGTCCACAGGCGATGAACACTGAAGCTTTCTTT; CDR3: CASSPQAMNTEAFF
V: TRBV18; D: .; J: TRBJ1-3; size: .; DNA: TGTGCCAGCTCACCCCAACCCCCGGGCTCTGGAAACACCATATATTTT; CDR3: CASSPQPPGSGNTIYF
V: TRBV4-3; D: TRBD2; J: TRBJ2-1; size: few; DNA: TGCGCCAGCAGCCAAGATATAGCGGGAGCTTACAATGAGCAGTTCTTC; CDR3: CASSQDIAGAYNEQFF
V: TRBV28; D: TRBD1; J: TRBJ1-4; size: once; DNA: TGTGCCAGCGCCGGGACAGCGAATGAAAAACTGTTTTTT; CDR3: CASAGTANEKLFF
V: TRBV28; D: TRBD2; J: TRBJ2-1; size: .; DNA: TGTGCCAGCAGTTTGAGCCTAGCGGGAGTTTATGAGCAGTTCTTC; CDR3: CASSLSLAGVYEQFF
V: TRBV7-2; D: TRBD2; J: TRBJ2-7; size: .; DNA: TGTGCCAGCAGCTTAGGGCTCCAGCGGGAGGCATACTTC; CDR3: CASSLGLQREAYF
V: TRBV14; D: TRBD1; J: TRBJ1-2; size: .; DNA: TGTGCCAGCAGCCGGGACCGGGACAGTACTTCTTATGGCTACACCTTC; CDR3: CASSRDRDSTSYGYTF
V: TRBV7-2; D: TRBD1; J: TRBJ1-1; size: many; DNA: TGTGCCAGCAGCTGGAAGACAGGGGTGAACACTGAAGCTTTCTTT; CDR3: CASSWKTGVNTEAFF
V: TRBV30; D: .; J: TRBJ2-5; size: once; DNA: TGTGCCCGGAGTGCGAAAGAGACCCAGTACTTC; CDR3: CARSAKETQYF
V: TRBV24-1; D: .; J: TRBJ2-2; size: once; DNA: TGTGCCACCAGTGATTTTCGGCCCACCGGGGAGCTGTTTTTT; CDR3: CATSDFRPTGELFF
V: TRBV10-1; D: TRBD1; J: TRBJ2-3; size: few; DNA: TGCGCCAGCTCTATCGACAGGGGGAGAACAGATACGCAGTATTTT; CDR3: CASSIDRGRTDTQYF
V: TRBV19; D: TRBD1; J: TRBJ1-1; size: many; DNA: TGTGCCAGTAGTTCACGACAGGGGATAGGAACTGAAGCTTTCTTT; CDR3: CASSSRQGIGTEAFF